This TCR beta chain is drawn from a study of blood T cell repertoires in COVID-19. Turning to the study itself: PBMCs, B-cell-depleted T cells, or T cells were the source of the cDNA or gDNA that made up the material.

The CDR3 has 15 amino acids. V was trimmed by 2 bases and J by 2 bases, leaving 13 bases between them. Germline-derived CDR1 and CDR2 are SGHKS and YYEKEE (reference sequence). Per the original data handling: Nucleated cell counts were estimated from reference gene primer amplification. Sequenced by immunoSEQ multiplex PCR; TCRdb stores in-frame clones only, minus some. Clone size and V and J calls were adopted from that table, with D and trimming inferred from the DNA. The sample includes around 170,000 clones, 88% of them seen just once. The TCR originated in a man between 60 and 70 years old with acute or convalescent COVID-19. Sequences were obtained from peripheral blood. The chain combines TRBV5-5 with TRBJ1-1, with D perhaps matching TRBD1 (6 bases). The CDR3 DNA reads as TGTGCCAGCAGCTTTCGAGGGGGGGCTAACACTGAAGCTTTCTTT. Translation gives CASSFRGGANTEAFF.